Listed below are T cell receptor beta chains from one sample, sequenced in a study of T cells after yellow fever vaccination. TCRdb independently ran MiXCR on the 5' RACE reads; one entry per CDR3 protein. This sample carries 550,000 to 750,000 distinct CDR3 sequences, less than 15% of them seen once, and the ten largest clones take around an eighth. Sequences were derived from PBMCs, sampled on the day of the yellow fever booster vaccination. These receptors came from a man aged 25 to 45 who received the YFV17D yellow fever vaccine. The CDR3 runs from the conserved cysteine through the conserved F or W. Each record gives: CDR3 DNA, CDR3 protein, V gene, D gene, clone size, J gene. The D gene is left open where the match is weak. The size entry is marked missing in some rows and otherwise reads once, few, many or a size class.

DNA: TGTGCCAGCAGCTTAGTTCGTGGGGCCTCGGGGGACGAGCAGTACTTC
CDR3: CASSLVRGASGDEQYF
V: TRBV7-8
D: .
size: few
J: TRBJ2-7

DNA: TGTGCCAGAAGCCTGTGGAACGCAGATACGCAGTATTTT
CDR3: CARSLWNADTQYF
V: TRBV5-3
D: .
size: .
J: TRBJ2-3

DNA: TGTGCCAGCAGCCCGGCGGGTGCAGGGAACACAGATACGCAGTATTTT
CDR3: CASSPAGAGNTDTQYF
V: TRBV7-9
D: .
size: .
J: TRBJ2-3

DNA: TGCAGTGCCGTGGGGGGGGGTATCAATCAGCCCCAGCATTTT
CDR3: CSAVGGGINQPQHF
V: TRBV20-1
D: .
size: .
J: TRBJ1-5

DNA: TGTGCCAGCACCCTCAGGGGGCTTAATGAAGCTTTCTTT
CDR3: CASTLRGLNEAFF
V: TRBV12-3/TRBV12-4
D: TRBD1
size: few
J: TRBJ1-1

DNA: TGTGCCAGCAGCTTAAGAACAGGGGGATATCAGCCCCAGCATTTT
CDR3: CASSLRTGGYQPQHF
V: TRBV7-2
D: TRBD1
size: .
J: TRBJ1-5

DNA: TGCGCCAGCAGCCAAGTGGACAGCAACACCGGGGAGCTGTTTTTT
CDR3: CASSQVDSNTGELFF
V: TRBV4-3
D: .
size: few
J: TRBJ2-2

DNA: TGTGCCACCAGCAGAAAGCGGGAGCGCCGATACGAGCAGTACTTC
CDR3: CATSRKRERRYEQYF
V: TRBV15
D: TRBD2
size: few
J: TRBJ2-7

DNA: TGTGCAGGGAGGGGACAGGTGGAGGAAAAACTGTTTTTT
CDR3: CAGRGQVEEKLFF
V: TRBV10-3
D: TRBD1
size: .
J: TRBJ1-4

DNA: TGTGCCAGCTCACCAGGGACAGGTCCAGGGGAGACCCAGTACTTC
CDR3: CASSPGTGPGETQYF
V: TRBV18
D: TRBD1
size: .
J: TRBJ2-5

DNA: TGTGCCAGCAGTTTAGGGTTTAGAGTGTTCCAGTTCTTC
CDR3: CASSLGFRVFQFF
V: TRBV12-3/TRBV12-4
D: .
size: few
J: TRBJ2-1

DNA: TGTGCCAGCAGTCGGACGGAGGGCGGCTATGGCTACACCTTC
CDR3: CASSRTEGGYGYTF
V: TRBV12-3/TRBV12-4
D: .
size: .
J: TRBJ1-2

DNA: TGTGCCAGTAGTATCGATCAGACTAGCGGTGAGCAGTTCTTC
CDR3: CASSIDQTSGEQFF
V: TRBV19
D: TRBD2
size: .
J: TRBJ2-1

DNA: TGCAGTCTCAGCCGGACTAGCGGGAGGAATGAGCAGTTCTTC
CDR3: CSLSRTSGRNEQFF
V: TRBV20-1
D: TRBD2
size: few
J: TRBJ2-1

DNA: TGTGCCAGCAGCTGGGGACTAGCGGGATATGTGAATGAGCAGTTCTTC
CDR3: CASSWGLAGYVNEQFF
V: TRBV5-6
D: TRBD2
size: many
J: TRBJ2-1

DNA: TGCAGTGTCCCGACTAGCGGATACAATGAGCAGTTCTTC
CDR3: CSVPTSGYNEQFF
V: TRBV20-1
D: TRBD2
size: .
J: TRBJ2-1

DNA: TGTGCCAGTAGTACCGGACTAGCGCGCTCCTACGAGCAGTACTTC
CDR3: CASSTGLARSYEQYF
V: TRBV19
D: TRBD2
size: few
J: TRBJ2-7

DNA: TGCAGTGCTAGACGGACTAGCGATACGCAGTATTTT
CDR3: CSARRTSDTQYF
V: TRBV20-1
D: TRBD2
size: .
J: TRBJ2-3

DNA: TGCAGTGCTAGGGACAGGGGGCTATTAGAAGCTTTCTTT
CDR3: CSARDRGLLEAFF
V: TRBV20-1
D: TRBD1
size: .
J: TRBJ1-1

DNA: TGCGCCAGCAGCCCCCAAGGTTGGAGCGGGAGCGCAGATACGCAGTATTTT
CDR3: CASSPQGWSGSADTQYF
V: TRBV5-1
D: TRBD2
size: .
J: TRBJ2-3

DNA: TGTGCCAGCAGTGCCCGGGACAGGGCTACAGATACGCAGTATTTT
CDR3: CASSARDRATDTQYF
V: TRBV28
D: TRBD1
size: few
J: TRBJ2-3

DNA: TGTGCCAGCAGTTGGACATCAAGCGGGGAGCTGTTTTTT
CDR3: CASSWTSSGELFF
V: TRBV7-2
D: .
size: .
J: TRBJ2-2

DNA: TGCAGTGCTAGTAGGGGACAAGAGACCCAGTACTTC
CDR3: CSASRGQETQYF
V: TRBV20-1
D: .
size: few
J: TRBJ2-5

DNA: TGTGCCAGCAGTGAGGAGGCGGGGGAGACCCAGTACTTC
CDR3: CASSEEAGETQYF
V: TRBV6-4
D: .
size: .
J: TRBJ2-5

DNA: TGTGCCAGCAGGCTGACAGGGGCCGAGCAGTACTTC
CDR3: CASRLTGAEQYF
V: TRBV5-8
D: TRBD1
size: many
J: TRBJ2-7